This TCR beta chain was captured by sequencing in a study of T cells in localized non-small cell lung cancer. Notes on the study in general: Clonality peaked in uninvolved adjacent lung rather than tumor. Adjacent lung had a median approximately 50 of the 100 largest tumor clones. Heterogeneity stays possible, as sequencing covered only one tumor region. Those with higher blood T cell density had longer overall survival.

On this clone itself: Its target is not known.

The assay was immunoSEQ multiplex PCR, and TCRdb's table has in-frame clones only and misses some. The table records 25,000 to 35,000 clones, 80% to 85% of them present only once. From germline, CDR1 is SQVTM and CDR2 ANQGSEA. The CDR3 extends over 12 amino acids. V was clipped by 6 bases and J by 3 bases; unmatched bases: 0. This material consisted of peripheral blood mononuclear cells, taken before any cancer treatment. The TCR comes from a man between 40 and 69 years old with stage III lung adenocarcinoma. This chain connects TRBV29-1 to TRBJ1-3; 9 bases are shared with TRBD1. CDR3 region: CSVTGGGNTIYF. The CDR3 DNA is TGCAGCGTGACAGGGGGTGGAAACACCATATATTTT.